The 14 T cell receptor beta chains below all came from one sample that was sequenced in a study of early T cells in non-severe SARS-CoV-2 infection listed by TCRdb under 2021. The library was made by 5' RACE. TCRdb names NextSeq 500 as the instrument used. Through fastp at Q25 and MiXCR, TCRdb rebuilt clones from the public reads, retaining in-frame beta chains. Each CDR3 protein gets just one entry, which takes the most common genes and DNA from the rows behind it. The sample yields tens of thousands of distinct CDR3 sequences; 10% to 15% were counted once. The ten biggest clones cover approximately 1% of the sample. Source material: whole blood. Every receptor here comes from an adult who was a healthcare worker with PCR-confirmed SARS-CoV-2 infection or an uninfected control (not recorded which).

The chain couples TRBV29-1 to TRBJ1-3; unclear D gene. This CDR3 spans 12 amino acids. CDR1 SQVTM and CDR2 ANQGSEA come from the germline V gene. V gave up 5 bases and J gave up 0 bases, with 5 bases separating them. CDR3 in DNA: TGCAGCGTTCGTGCCTCTGGAAACACCATATATTTT. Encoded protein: CSVRASGNTIYF.

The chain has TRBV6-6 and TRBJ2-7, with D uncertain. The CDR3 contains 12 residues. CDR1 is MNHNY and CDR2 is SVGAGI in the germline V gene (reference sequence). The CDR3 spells CVTRRQSYEQYF. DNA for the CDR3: TGTGTCACCCGAAGGCAGTCCTACGAGCAGTACTTC.

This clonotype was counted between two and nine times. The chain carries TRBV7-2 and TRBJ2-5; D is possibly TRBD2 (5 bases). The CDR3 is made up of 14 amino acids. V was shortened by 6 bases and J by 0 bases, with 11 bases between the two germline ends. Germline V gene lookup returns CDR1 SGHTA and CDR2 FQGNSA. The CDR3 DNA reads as TGTGCCAGCAGATTTCAGCGGAACCAAGAGACCCAGTACTTC. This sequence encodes CASRFQRNQETQYF.

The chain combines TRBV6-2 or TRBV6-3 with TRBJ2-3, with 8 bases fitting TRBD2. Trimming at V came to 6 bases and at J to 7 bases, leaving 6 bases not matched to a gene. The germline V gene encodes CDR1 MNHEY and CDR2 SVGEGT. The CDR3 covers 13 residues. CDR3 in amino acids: CASSSGTRNTQYF. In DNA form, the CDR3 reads TGTGCCAGCAGCTCCGGGACTAGAAATACGCAGTATTTT.

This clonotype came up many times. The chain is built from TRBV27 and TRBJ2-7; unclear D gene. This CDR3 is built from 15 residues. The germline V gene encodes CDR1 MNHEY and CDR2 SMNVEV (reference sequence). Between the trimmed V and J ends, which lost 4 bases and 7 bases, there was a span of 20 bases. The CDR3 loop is CASSSDRETSREQYF. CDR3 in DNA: TGTGCCAGCAGTTCAGATAGGGAAACCTCCCGGGAGCAGTACTTC.

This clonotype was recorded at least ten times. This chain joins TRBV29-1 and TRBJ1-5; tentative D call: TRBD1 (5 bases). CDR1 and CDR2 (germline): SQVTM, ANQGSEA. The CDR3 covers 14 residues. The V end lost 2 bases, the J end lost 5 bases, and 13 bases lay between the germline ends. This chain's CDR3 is CSVEWQGIDQPQHF. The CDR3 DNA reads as TGCAGCGTTGAATGGCAGGGAATTGATCAGCCCCAGCATTTT. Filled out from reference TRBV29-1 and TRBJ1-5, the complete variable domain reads SAVISQKPSRDICQRGTSLTIQCQVDSQVTMMFWYRQQPGQSLTLIATANQGSEATYESGFVIDKFPISRPNLTFSTLTVSNMSPEDSSIYLCSVEWQGIDQPQHFGDGTRLSIL.

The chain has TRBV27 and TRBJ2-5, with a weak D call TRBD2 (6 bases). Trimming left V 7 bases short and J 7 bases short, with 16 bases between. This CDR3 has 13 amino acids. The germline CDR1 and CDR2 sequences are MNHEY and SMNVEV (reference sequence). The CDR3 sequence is CASTGSGAGTQYF. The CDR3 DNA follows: TGTGCCAGCACCGGGAGCGGTGCAGGGACCCAGTACTTC.

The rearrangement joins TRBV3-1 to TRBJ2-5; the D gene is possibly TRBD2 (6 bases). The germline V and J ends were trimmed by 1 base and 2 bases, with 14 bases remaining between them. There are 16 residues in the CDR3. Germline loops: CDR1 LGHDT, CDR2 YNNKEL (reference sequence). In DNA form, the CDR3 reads TGTGCCAGCAGCCAAGTGGGACGGGAGAAACAAGAGACCCAGTACTTC. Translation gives CASSQVGREKQETQYF.

In nucleotides, the CDR3 is TGTGCCAGCTCAGACCAACAGGGGTTAAATTCACCCCTCCACTTT. Protein: CASSDQQGLNSPLHF. The chain recombines TRBV18 with TRBJ1-6, with 7 nucleotides matching TRBD1. J was trimmed by 7 bases and V by 5 bases; bases with no gene match: 8. Germline CDR1 reads KGHSH; CDR2 reads LQKENI. The CDR3 is 15 residues long.

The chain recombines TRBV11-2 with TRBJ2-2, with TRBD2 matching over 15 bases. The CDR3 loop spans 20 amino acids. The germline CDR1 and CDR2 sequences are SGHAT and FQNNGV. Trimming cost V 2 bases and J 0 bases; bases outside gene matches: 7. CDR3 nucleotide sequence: TGTGCCAGCAGCTTACGATGGGGACTAGCGGGAGGAACGAACACCGGGGAGCTGTTTTTT. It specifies CASSLRWGLAGGTNTGELFF.

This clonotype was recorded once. The chain's CDR3 is CSARVRQGSEQYF. CDR3 sequence (DNA): TGCAGTGCTAGAGTCCGACAGGGGAGCGAGCAGTACTTC. The chain uses TRBV20-1 and TRBJ2-7, with 8 bases lining up with TRBD1. The germline gives CDR1 DFQATT, CDR2 SNEGSKA (reference sequence). The CDR3 contains 13 residues. V lost 1 base and J lost 6; bases outside the gene matches: 5.

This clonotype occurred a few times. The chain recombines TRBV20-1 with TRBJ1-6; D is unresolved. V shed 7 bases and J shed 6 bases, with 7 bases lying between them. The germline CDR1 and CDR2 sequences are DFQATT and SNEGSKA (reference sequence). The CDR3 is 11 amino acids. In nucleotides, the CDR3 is TGCAGTGTAGGCTCTAATTCACCCCTCCACTTT. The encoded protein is CSVGSNSPLHF.

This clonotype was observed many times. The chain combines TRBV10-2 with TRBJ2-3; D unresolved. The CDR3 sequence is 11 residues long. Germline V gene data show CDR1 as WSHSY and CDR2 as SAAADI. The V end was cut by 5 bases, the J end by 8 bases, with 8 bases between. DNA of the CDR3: TGCGCCAGCAGTAGGCAGAGTACGCAGTATTTT. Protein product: CASSRQSTQYF.

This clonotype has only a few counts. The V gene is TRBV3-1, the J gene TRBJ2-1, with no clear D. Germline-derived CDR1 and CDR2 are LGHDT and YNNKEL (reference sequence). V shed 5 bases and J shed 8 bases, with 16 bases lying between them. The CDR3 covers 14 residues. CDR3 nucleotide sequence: TGTGCCAGCAGCTCCCGGGCCGGGTTAGATGAGCAGTTCTTC. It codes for CASSSRAGLDEQFF.